This T cell receptor (beta chain) was obtained from a study of T-cell reconstitution after alpha-beta-depleted transplantation in children. This clonotype was recorded at least ten times. The antigen is unknown. Study findings and constraints: Several hundred rapidly expanded clones from non-depleted graft cells reportedly supplied alpha-beta T cells about two months post-transplant. The study traced high day-60 TCRbeta diversity in some patients to surviving recipient T cells and thymic progenitors.

Germline V gene data show CDR1 as MGHRA and CDR2 as YSYEKL. Trimming took 2 bases from V and 5 from J, leaving 16 bases between them. CDR3 size: 16 residues. Library preparation (for TCRbeta) was performed with unique molecular identifiers. TCRdb processed the PCR reads anew with MiXCR; each CDR3 protein has one entry. The table includes fewer than 550,000 distinct CDR3 sequences, about a sixth detected once. This chain joins TRBV4-1 and TRBJ2-1, with a possible D match to TRBD1 (6 bases). The sequenced sample was PBMCs, mostly from graft donor cells, obtained 360 days after TCRalphabeta/CD19-depleted stem cell transplant. The receptor was isolated from a boy in the first two years of life who had a stem cell transplant for Wiskott-Aldrich syndrome, so the T cells may come from the graft donor. The CDR3 region is CASSQLPRGSDNEQFF. CDR3 in DNA: TGCGCCAGCAGCCAACTCCCCAGGGGATCGGACAATGAGCAGTTCTTC.